Listed below are T cell receptor beta chains from one sample, sequenced in a study of blood T cells in healthy people across ages. TCRdb re-called the 5' RACE reads with MiXCR, one entry per CDR3 protein. This table has about 1.4 million distinct CDR3 sequences, approximately 60% appearing once. The sample was blood. The receptors come from a man aged 18 to 30 in good health. Both conserved end residues are part of each CDR3. Fields, in order: J gene, V gene, clone size, D gene, CDR3 protein, CDR3 DNA. A D gene is named only where the DNA matches it firmly. Not all rows give a size; the values are once, few, many and, for expanded clones, a class.

TRBJ2-3,TRBV11-2,NA,NA,CASSLGAVGAADTQYF,TGTGCCAGCAGCTTAGGGGCAGTGGGGGCCGCAGATACGCAGTATTTT
TRBJ2-3,TRBV7-9,NA,NA,CASRLFRDNGPDTQYF,TGTGCCAGCAGGCTCTTCCGGGATAATGGACCAGATACGCAGTATTTT
TRBJ2-3,TRBV13,NA,NA,CASSPQGQTTDTQYF,TGTGCCAGCAGCCCCCAGGGGCAGACTACAGATACGCAGTATTTT
TRBJ2-7,TRBV20-1,NA,TRBD2,CSATHPLLAGGYEQYF,TGCAGTGCTACTCACCCTTTACTAGCGGGTGGCTACGAGCAGTACTTC
TRBJ2-7,TRBV13,NA,TRBD2,CASSSLRLAGGQYEQYF,TGTGCCAGCAGCTCGTTGAGGCTAGCGGGGGGGCAGTACGAGCAGTACTTC
TRBJ2-5,TRBV28,few,TRBD1,CASSFSGTGFETQYF,TGTGCCAGCAGTTTTTCCGGGACAGGGTTCGAGACCCAGTACTTC
TRBJ2-3,TRBV18,NA,NA,CASSPPSTDFWYF,TGTGCCAGCTCACCACCATCGACAGACTTTTGGTATTTT
TRBJ2-5,TRBV15,few,NA,CATSRAPQETQYF,TGTGCCACCAGCCGGGCCCCTCAAGAGACCCAGTACTTC
TRBJ1-6,TRBV7-6,NA,NA,CASSQWRQNSPLHF,TGTGCCAGCAGCCAATGGAGACAGAATTCACCCCTCCACTTT
TRBJ1-4,TRBV4-3,NA,NA,CASSQPQGKGTNEKLFF,TGCGCCAGCAGCCAGCCGCAGGGGAAGGGCACTAATGAAAAACTGTTTTTT
TRBJ1-2,TRBV9,once,NA,CASSASRQTNYGYTF,TGTGCCAGCAGCGCATCGCGACAGACCAACTATGGCTACACCTTC
TRBJ1-1,TRBV6-5,few,TRBD1,CASSHPGTGEGTEAFF,TGTGCCAGCAGTCACCCCGGGACAGGGGAAGGGACTGAAGCTTTCTTT
TRBJ2-3,TRBV2,NA,NA,CASRRAINTDTQYF,TGTGCCAGCAGGCGAGCCATCAACACAGATACGCAGTATTTT
TRBJ2-4,TRBV5-1,few,TRBD1,CASSSGTGLAKNIQYF,TGCGCCAGCAGCTCCGGGACAGGCCTAGCCAAAAACATTCAGTACTTC
TRBJ2-7,TRBV7-2,few,NA,CASSAPRDEQYF,TGTGCCAGCAGCGCCCCAAGGGACGAGCAGTACTTC
TRBJ2-1,TRBV15,NA,TRBD2,CATSLSGGLSEQFF,TGTGCCACCAGTCTAAGCGGGGGGTTAAGTGAGCAGTTCTTC
TRBJ2-3,TRBV29-1,few,TRBD2,CSVEEIGLAGGADTQYF,TGCAGCGTTGAAGAGATTGGGCTAGCGGGAGGTGCAGATACGCAGTATTTT
TRBJ2-2,TRBV29-1,NA,TRBD1,CSVTGGSGTGELFF,TGCAGCGTTACAGGGGGGTCAGGCACCGGGGAGCTGTTTTTT
TRBJ2-7,TRBV6-1,few,NA,CASSEEFGSGYEQYF,TGTGCCAGCAGTGAAGAATTTGGGTCGGGCTACGAGCAGTACTTC
TRBJ2-1,TRBV10-3,NA,NA,CAISDSGRDTDEQFF,TGTGCCATCAGTGACTCTGGGAGAGATACGGATGAGCAGTTCTTC
TRBJ2-7,TRBV29-1,few,NA,CSAGTGRGEQYF,TGCAGCGCCGGGACTGGGAGAGGGGAGCAGTACTTC
TRBJ2-7,TRBV6-6,NA,NA,CASSYLQANEQYF,TGTGCCAGCAGTTACCTCCAGGCCAACGAGCAGTACTTC
TRBJ2-1,TRBV3-1,many,NA,CASSLRVGGLNEQFF,TGTGCCAGCAGCCTAAGGGTAGGGGGACTTAATGAGCAGTTCTTC
TRBJ2-7,TRBV6-6,NA,TRBD2,CASRTGTSLSDEQYF,TGTGCCAGCAGAACCGGGACTAGCCTCTCCGACGAGCAGTACTTC
TRBJ2-2,TRBV20-1,few,TRBD1,CSARATGPPGELFF,TGCAGTGCTAGAGCGACAGGGCCTCCCGGGGAGCTGTTTTTT
TRBJ1-2,TRBV21-1,many,NA,CASSKMRHLNYGYTF,TGTGCCAGCAGCAAAATGAGACACCTTAACTATGGCTACACCTTC
TRBJ1-1,TRBV20-1,NA,NA,CSARGDISANTEAFF,TGCAGTGCTAGAGGGGATATTTCGGCGAACACTGAAGCTTTCTTT
TRBJ2-5,TRBV20-1,few,NA,CSARDARLQETQYF,TGCAGTGCTAGAGATGCACGGCTCCAAGAGACCCAGTACTTC
TRBJ2-7,TRBV29-1,NA,TRBD1,CSVVQRDRADEQYF,TGCAGCGTTGTCCAAAGGGACAGGGCAGACGAGCAGTACTTC
TRBJ2-1,TRBV12-3/TRBV12-4,NA,TRBD2,CASSRRNSGSYNEQFF,TGTGCCAGCAGTAGAAGGAATAGCGGGAGTTACAATGAGCAGTTCTTC
TRBJ2-1,TRBV28,once,NA,CASSCEDSLLKDEQFF,TGTGCCAGCAGTTGCGAGGACAGCCTGCTGAAGGATGAGCAGTTCTTC
TRBJ2-3,TRBV3-1,NA,NA,CASSHVRRSYFTTDTQYF,TGTGCCAGCAGCCACGTCAGACGGAGCTACTTTACCACAGATACGCAGTATTTT
TRBJ2-7,TRBV6-2/TRBV6-3,NA,NA,CASSSVSSKALYEQYF,TGTGCCAGCAGTTCTGTGTCCAGCAAGGCCCTCTACGAGCAGTACTTC
TRBJ2-4,TRBV6-2/TRBV6-3,few,NA,CASSYDRILVQYF,TGTGCCAGCAGCTATGACAGGATACTAGTTCAGTACTTC
TRBJ2-1,TRBV6-5,NA,TRBD1,CASSLGTAYYNEQFF,TGTGCCAGCAGTTTGGGGACAGCCTACTACAATGAGCAGTTCTTC
TRBJ2-7,TRBV21-1,NA,NA,CASRLSWEQYF,TGTGCCAGCAGATTAAGCTGGGAGCAGTACTTC
TRBJ2-5,TRBV29-1,few,TRBD2,CSVYWRGRGTQYF,TGCAGCGTTTATTGGCGGGGGAGAGGGACCCAGTACTTC
TRBJ2-7,TRBV29-1,NA,TRBD1,CSVAQGAKEQYF,TGCAGCGTTGCCCAGGGGGCGAAAGAGCAGTACTTC
TRBJ1-2,TRBV27,NA,TRBD1,CASSPPGVGGNYGYTF,TGTGCCAGCAGCCCGCCCGGGGTAGGGGGCAATTATGGCTACACCTTC